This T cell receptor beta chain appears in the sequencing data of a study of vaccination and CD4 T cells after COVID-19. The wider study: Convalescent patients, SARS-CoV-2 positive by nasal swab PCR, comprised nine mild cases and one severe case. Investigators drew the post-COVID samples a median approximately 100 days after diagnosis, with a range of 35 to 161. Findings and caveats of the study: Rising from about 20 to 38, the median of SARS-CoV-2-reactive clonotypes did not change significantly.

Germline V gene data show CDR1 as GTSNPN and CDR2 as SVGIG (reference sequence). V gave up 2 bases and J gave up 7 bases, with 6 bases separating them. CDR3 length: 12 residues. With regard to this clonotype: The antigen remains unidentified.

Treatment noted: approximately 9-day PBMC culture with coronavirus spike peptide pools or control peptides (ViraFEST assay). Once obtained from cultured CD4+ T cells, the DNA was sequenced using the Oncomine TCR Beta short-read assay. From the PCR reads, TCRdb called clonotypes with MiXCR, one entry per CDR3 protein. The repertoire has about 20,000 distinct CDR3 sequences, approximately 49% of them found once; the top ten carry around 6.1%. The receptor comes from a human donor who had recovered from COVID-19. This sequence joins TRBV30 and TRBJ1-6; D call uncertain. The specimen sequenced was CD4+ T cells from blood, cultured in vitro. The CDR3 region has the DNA TGTGCCTGGAGTTCAGGAAATTCACCCCTCCACTTT. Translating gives CAWSSGNSPLHF.